This T cell receptor (beta chain) appears in the sequencing data of a study of monozygotic twins with cystic fibrosis. The CDR3 sequence is 15 residues long. Germline-derived CDR1 and CDR2 are KGHSH and LQKENI. Unmatched junction bases numbered 3, after V lost 3 bases and J lost 2 bases. The repertoire was sequenced with immunoSEQ multiplex PCR; TCRdb's copy has only in-frame clones and lacks some. This sample has about 23,000 clones; around 93% occur once, and the top ten carry roughly 0.29%. This sequence originates from a girl between 2 and 10 years old with cystic fibrosis. The chain joins TRBV18 to TRBJ1-5; 8 bases map to TRBD1. Sequenced sample: blood. The CDR3 loop reads CASSPQGAGNQPQHF. CDR3 bases: TGTGCCAGCTCACCCCAGGGGGCGGGCAATCAGCCCCAGCATTTT.